This is a list of T cell receptor beta chains from one sample in a study of blood T cell repertoires in COVID-19. The method was immunoSEQ multiplex PCR; TCRdb's version includes in-frame clones alone and lacks a portion of them. The table includes approximately 360,000 clones, around 89% detected once. The material sequenced was peripheral blood. All receptors come from a man aged 35 to 55 with acute or convalescent COVID-19. Both conserved end residues are part of each CDR3. The order of the fields is J gene, clone size, V gene, D gene, CDR3 protein, CDR3 DNA. D genes are given only for firm matches. Size is stated for part of the rows, as once, few or many counts, or as a class when the clone is expanded.

TRBJ1-2	.	TRBV5-8	.	CASSLGGYGYTF	TGTGCCAGCAGCTTGGGAGGCTATGGCTACACCTTC
TRBJ2-5	.	TRBV29-1	.	CSVVGDLLQYF	TGCAGCGTTGTAGGGGATCTCCTCCAGTACTTC
TRBJ1-4	.	TRBV11-1	TRBD1	CASSPGQYATNEKLFF	TGTGCCAGCAGTCCGGGACAGTATGCAACTAATGAAAAACTGTTTTTT
TRBJ1-3	.	TRBV18	.	CASSPQGSGNTIYF	TGTGCCAGCTCACCGCAGGGCTCTGGAAACACCATATATTTT
TRBJ1-2	.	TRBV7-6	.	CASSLGGSMDYGYTF	TGTGCCAGCAGCCTGGGGGGGTCGATGGACTATGGCTACACCTTC
TRBJ1-1	.	TRBV5-6	TRBD1	CASTLGQGRVTEAFF	TGTGCCAGCACTCTCGGACAGGGGCGTGTGACTGAAGCTTTCTTT
TRBJ2-2	.	TRBV4-2	TRBD2	CASSQLGLANTGELFF	TGTGCCAGCAGCCAACTGGGACTAGCGAACACCGGGGAGCTGTTTTTT
TRBJ2-2	.	TRBV27	.	CASRSANTGELFF	TGTGCCAGCAGATCTGCGAACACCGGGGAGCTGTTTTTT
TRBJ1-2	.	TRBV25-1	.	CASSEFGDYGYTF	TGTGCCAGCAGTGAATTCGGGGACTATGGCTACACCTTC
TRBJ1-4	.	TRBV9	.	CASSFTGSSGNFEKLFF	TGTGCCAGCAGCTTTACAGGGTCGTCGGGTAATTTTGAAAAACTGTTTTTT
TRBJ2-3	.	TRBV19	TRBD2	CASSIFGLAGLADTQYF	TGTGCCAGTAGTATTTTTGGGCTAGCGGGATTGGCAGATACGCAGTATTTT
TRBJ1-5	once	TRBV5-6	.	CASSLWAGIGPQHF	TGTGCCAGCAGCTTGTGGGCAGGAATCGGGCCCCAGCATTTT
TRBJ2-1	.	TRBV4-3	.	CASSQDTGSYNEQFF	TGCGCCAGCAGCCAAGATACAGGGTCCTACAATGAGCAGTTCTTC
TRBJ1-2	.	TRBV5-1	TRBD1	CASSLLTGGNYGYTF	TGCGCCAGCAGCCTCTTGACAGGGGGGAACTATGGCTACACCTTC
TRBJ2-5	.	TRBV9	.	CASSGPKSRTQYF	TGTGCCAGCAGCGGCCCTAAATCGAGGACCCAGTACTTC
TRBJ2-7	once	TRBV4-1	TRBD1	CASSRLRQGANPYEQYF	TGCGCCAGCAGCCGATTACGACAGGGGGCGAATCCCTACGAGCAGTACTTC
TRBJ1-4	.	TRBV7-2	.	CASSLGGIGTNEKLFF	TGTGCCAGCAGCTTAGGCGGGATTGGGACTAATGAAAAACTGTTTTTT
TRBJ2-1	few	TRBV15	TRBD2	CATSRGRLAGGLNEQFF	TGTGCCACCAGCAGAGGCAGACTAGCGGGGGGGCTCAATGAGCAGTTCTTC
TRBJ2-1	.	TRBV11-2	TRBD2	CASSPIPTTSGGNNEQFF	TGTGCCAGCAGCCCGATCCCTACTACTAGCGGGGGGAACAATGAGCAGTTCTTC
TRBJ2-1	.	TRBV2	.	CASSDYTGQFF	TGTGCCAGCAGTGATTATACCGGGCAGTTCTTC
TRBJ1-1	.	TRBV19	.	CASSIEGGMDTEAFF	TGTGCCAGTAGTATAGAGGGAGGGATGGACACTGAAGCTTTCTTT
TRBJ2-7	.	TRBV7-9	TRBD2	CASSNRLAVYYEQYF	TGTGCCAGCAGCAACCGACTAGCTGTTTACTACGAGCAGTACTTC
TRBJ1-6	.	TRBV27	TRBD1	CASSSNTGGISPLHF	TGTGCCAGCAGTTCCAATACAGGGGGTATTTCACCCCTCCACTTT
TRBJ2-2	.	TRBV6-1	.	CASSEARSTGELFF	TGTGCCAGCAGTGAAGCTCGGAGCACCGGGGAGCTGTTTTTT
TRBJ1-2	.	TRBV2	.	CASRLGTSNGYTF	TGTGCCAGCAGGCTCGGGACATCGAATGGCTACACCTTC
TRBJ1-6	.	TRBV9	TRBD1	CASSAGQSNSPLHF	TGTGCCAGCAGCGCGGGACAGTCAAATTCACCCCTCCACTTT
TRBJ1-5	.	TRBV30	.	CAWGDRRNQPQHF	TGTGCCTGGGGTGACAGGAGGAATCAGCCCCAGCATTTT
TRBJ2-7	.	TRBV15	.	CATSRGEDYEQYF	TGTGCCACCAGCAGAGGCGAAGATTACGAGCAGTACTTC
TRBJ2-7	.	TRBV25-1	.	CASSEFGTQPDPQQYF	TGTGCCAGCAGTGAATTCGGTACGCAACCCGATCCACAGCAGTACTTC
TRBJ1-6	.	TRBV10-3	.	CAISVGRGMHSPLHF	TGTGCCATCAGTGTTGGCAGGGGTATGCATTCACCCCTCCACTTT
TRBJ2-7	.	TRBV27	TRBD2	CASSSGPLAGFYEQYF	TGTGCCAGCAGTTCCGGCCCCCTAGCGGGTTTTTACGAGCAGTACTTC
TRBJ1-2	.	TRBV19	TRBD1	CASSFSGQDTIYGYTF	TGTGCCAGTAGTTTTTCGGGACAGGACACGATCTATGGCTACACCTTC
TRBJ1-5	few	TRBV7-2	.	CASSFPGGQPQHF	TGTGCCAGCAGCTTTCCGGGAGGTCAGCCCCAGCATTTT
TRBJ1-4	.	TRBV2	.	CASREEREGKLFF	TGTGCCAGCAGAGAGGAAAGGGAGGGAAAACTGTTTTTT
TRBJ1-2	.	TRBV19	.	CASSKLGDGYTF	TGTGCCAGTAGTAAGCTTGGAGATGGCTACACCTTC
TRBJ1-4	.	TRBV5-1	.	CASSPAGVREKLFF	TGCGCCAGCAGCCCTGCGGGAGTACGGGAAAAACTGTTTTTT
TRBJ1-1	.	TRBV28	.	CASSFQGLNTEAFF	TGTGCCAGCAGTTTTCAGGGATTGAACACTGAAGCTTTCTTT
TRBJ2-1	.	TRBV19	.	CASSIGRRGRNEQFF	TGTGCCAGTAGTATCGGGAGAAGGGGCCGGAATGAGCAGTTCTTC
TRBJ2-7	.	TRBV4-3	.	CASSHLTGKYEQYF	TGCGCCAGCAGCCACCTAACAGGGAAATACGAGCAGTACTTC
TRBJ1-4	.	TRBV5-4	TRBD1	CASSPPGTGANEKLFF	TGTGCCAGCAGCCCTCCCGGGACAGGGGCTAATGAAAAACTGTTTTTT
TRBJ1-1	.	TRBV6-5	TRBD1	CASSYQGGYTEAFF	TGTGCCAGCAGTTATCAGGGGGGATACACTGAAGCTTTCTTT
TRBJ1-6	once	TRBV28	.	CASSLWGSSYNSPLHF	TGTGCCAGCAGTTTATGGGGGAGCTCCTATAATTCACCCCTCCACTTT
TRBJ2-7	.	TRBV30	.	CAWKDITYEQYF	TGTGCCTGGAAGGACATCACCTACGAGCAGTACTTC
TRBJ2-3	.	TRBV7-2	.	CASSLRSGYTDTQYF	TGTGCCAGCAGCTTAAGGAGCGGTTACACAGATACGCAGTATTTT
TRBJ1-1	once	TRBV6-2/TRBV6-3	.	CASSYRRGNTEAFF	TGTGCCAGCAGTTACCGCAGGGGGAACACTGAAGCTTTCTTT
TRBJ1-2	.	TRBV28	TRBD1	CASSPGTGHYGYTF	TGTGCCAGCAGTCCCGGGACAGGGCACTATGGCTACACCTTC
TRBJ2-7	.	TRBV18	.	CASSAGQSTSYEQYF	TGTGCCAGCTCAGCGGGACAGTCCACCTCCTACGAGCAGTACTTC
TRBJ1-1	.	TRBV30	.	CAWTNWEDQEAFF	TGTGCCTGGACCAACTGGGAGGACCAGGAAGCTTTCTTT
TRBJ2-7	.	TRBV10-1	TRBD1	CASRHGQGYEQYF	TGCGCCAGCAGGCACGGACAGGGCTACGAGCAGTACTTC
TRBJ2-7	.	TRBV3-1/TRBV3-2	TRBD2	CASSLLAGGAGSYEQYF	TGTGCCAGCAGCCTACTAGCGGGAGGAGCTGGTAGCTACGAGCAGTACTTC
TRBJ1-6	.	TRBV18	TRBD1	CASSPDRYNSPLHF	TGTGCCAGCTCACCGGACAGGTATAATTCACCCCTCCACTTT
TRBJ1-1	.	TRBV3-1/TRBV3-2	.	CASSQGPGVLDTEAFF	TGTGCCAGCAGCCAAGGGCCCGGGGTCCTTGACACTGAAGCTTTCTTT
TRBJ1-1	.	TRBV3-1/TRBV3-2	.	CASSQPFTGNTEAFF	TGTGCCAGCAGCCAGCCCTTCACCGGGAACACTGAAGCTTTCTTT
TRBJ2-7	.	TRBV28	TRBD2	CASSPSGVTYEQYF	TGTGCCAGCAGCCCTAGCGGGGTTACCTACGAGCAGTACTTC